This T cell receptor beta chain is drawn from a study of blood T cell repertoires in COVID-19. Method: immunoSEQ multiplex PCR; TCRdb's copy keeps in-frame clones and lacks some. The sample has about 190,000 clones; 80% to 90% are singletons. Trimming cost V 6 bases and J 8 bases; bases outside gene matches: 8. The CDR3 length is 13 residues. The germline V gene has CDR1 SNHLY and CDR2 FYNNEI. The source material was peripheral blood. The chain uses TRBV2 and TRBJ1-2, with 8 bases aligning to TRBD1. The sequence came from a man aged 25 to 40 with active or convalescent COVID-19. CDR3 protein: CASSAQTGEGYTF. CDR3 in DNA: TGTGCCAGCAGCGCCCAGACAGGGGAAGGCTACACCTTC.